This T cell receptor beta chain comes out of a study of blood T cell repertoires in COVID-19. Study-level background: From the United States, Italy and Spain came samples of acute and convalescent COVID-19. T cells, B-cell-depleted T cells, or PBMCs supplied cDNA or gDNA.

Per the original methods: Using reference gene primer amplification, nucleated cell counts were estimated. Produced via immunoSEQ multiplex PCR; TCRdb's table is partial and in-frame only. The DNA was the basis for D and trimming; V, J and clone size are from that table. Of 100,000 to 150,000 clones listed, roughly 84% are singletons. Germline V gives CDR1 LNHNV, CDR2 YYDKDF (reference sequence). The CDR3 has 12 amino acids. Between the trimmed V and J ends, which lost 2 bases and 10 bases, there was a span of 11 bases. The clonotype was recovered from a woman aged 80 or older with acute or convalescent COVID-19. J is TRBJ1-1 and V is TRBV15, with D perhaps TRBD1 (5 bases). Sample: peripheral blood. CDR3 sequence reads: CATSRFGGAAFF. In nucleotides, the CDR3 is TGTGCCACCAGCAGATTCGGGGGAGCAGCTTTCTTT.